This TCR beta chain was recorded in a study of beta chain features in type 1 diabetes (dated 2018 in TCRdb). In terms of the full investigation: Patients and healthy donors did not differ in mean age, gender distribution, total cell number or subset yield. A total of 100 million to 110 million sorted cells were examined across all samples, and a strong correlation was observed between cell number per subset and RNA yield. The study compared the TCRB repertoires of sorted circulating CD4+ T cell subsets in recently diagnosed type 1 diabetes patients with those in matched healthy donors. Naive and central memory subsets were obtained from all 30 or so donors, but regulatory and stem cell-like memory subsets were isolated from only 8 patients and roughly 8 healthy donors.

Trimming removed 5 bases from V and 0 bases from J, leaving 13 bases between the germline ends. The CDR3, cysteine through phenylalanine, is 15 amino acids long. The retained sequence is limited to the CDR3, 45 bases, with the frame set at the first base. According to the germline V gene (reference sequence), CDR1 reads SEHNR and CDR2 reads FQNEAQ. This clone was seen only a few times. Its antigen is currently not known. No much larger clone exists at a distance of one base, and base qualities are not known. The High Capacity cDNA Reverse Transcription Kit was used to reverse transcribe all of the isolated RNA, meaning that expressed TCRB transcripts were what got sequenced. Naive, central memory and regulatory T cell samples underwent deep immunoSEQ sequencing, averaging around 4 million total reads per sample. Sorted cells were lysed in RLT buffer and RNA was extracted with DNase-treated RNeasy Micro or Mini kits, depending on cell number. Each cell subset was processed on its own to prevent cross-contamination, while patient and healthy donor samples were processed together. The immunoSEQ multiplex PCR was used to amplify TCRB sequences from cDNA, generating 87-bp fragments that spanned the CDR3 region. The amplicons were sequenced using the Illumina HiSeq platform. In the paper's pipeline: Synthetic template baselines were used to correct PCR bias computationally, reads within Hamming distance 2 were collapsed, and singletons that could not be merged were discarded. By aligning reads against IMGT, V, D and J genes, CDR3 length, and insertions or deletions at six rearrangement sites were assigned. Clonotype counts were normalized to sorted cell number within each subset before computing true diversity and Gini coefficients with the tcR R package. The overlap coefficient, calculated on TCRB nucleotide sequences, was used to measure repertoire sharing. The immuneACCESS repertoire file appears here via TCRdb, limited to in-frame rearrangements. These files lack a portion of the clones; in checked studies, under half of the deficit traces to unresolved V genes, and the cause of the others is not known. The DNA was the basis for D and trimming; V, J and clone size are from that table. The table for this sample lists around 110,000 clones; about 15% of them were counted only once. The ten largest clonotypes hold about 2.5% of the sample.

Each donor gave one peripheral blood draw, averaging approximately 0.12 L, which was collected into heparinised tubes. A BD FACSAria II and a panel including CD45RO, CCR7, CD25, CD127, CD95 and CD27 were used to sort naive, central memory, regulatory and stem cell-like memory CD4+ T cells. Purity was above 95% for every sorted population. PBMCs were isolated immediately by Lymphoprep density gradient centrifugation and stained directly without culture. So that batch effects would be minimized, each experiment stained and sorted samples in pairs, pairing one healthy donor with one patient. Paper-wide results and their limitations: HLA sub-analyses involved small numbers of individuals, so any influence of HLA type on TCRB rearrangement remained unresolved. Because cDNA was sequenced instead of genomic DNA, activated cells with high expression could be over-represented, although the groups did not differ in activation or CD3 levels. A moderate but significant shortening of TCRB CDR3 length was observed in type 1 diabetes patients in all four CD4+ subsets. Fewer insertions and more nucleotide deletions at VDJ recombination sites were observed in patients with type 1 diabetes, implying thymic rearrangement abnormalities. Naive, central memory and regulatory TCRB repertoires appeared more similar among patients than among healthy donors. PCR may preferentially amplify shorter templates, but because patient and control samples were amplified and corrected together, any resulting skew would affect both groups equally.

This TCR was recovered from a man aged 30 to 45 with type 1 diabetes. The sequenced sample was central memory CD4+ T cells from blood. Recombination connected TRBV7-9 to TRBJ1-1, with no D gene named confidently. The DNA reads TGTGCCAGCAGCCCCGGTGGAACCGTGAACACTGAAGCTTTCTTT. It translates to CASSPGGTVNTEAFF.